The 30 T cell receptor beta chains below come from one sample, sequenced in a study of blood T cells in healthy people across ages. The authors ran a second PCR of about 7 to 11 cycles using a sample-barcoded 5' primer and a J-beta primer mix. One entry per CDR3 protein, called by TCRdb with MiXCR from the 5' RACE reads. The sample lists roughly 680,000 distinct CDR3 sequences; about 51% were seen once. Sample: blood. These receptors all come from a woman at least 80 years old in good health.

This clonotype appeared many times. The chain joins TRBV10-3 to TRBJ2-5; TRBD2 aligns across 7 bases. V shed 7 bases and J 3 bases; nucleotides not matched to a gene: 5. CDR1 is ENHRY and CDR2 is SYGVKD in the germline V gene. The CDR3 sequence is 13 residues long. CDR3 sequence reads: CAINRGREETQYF. The CDR3 DNA is TGTGCCATCAACCGGGGGAGGGAAGAGACCCAGTACTTC.

This chain connects TRBV21-1 to TRBJ2-7. TRBV21-1 is classified as a pseudogene. There are 16 residues in the CDR3. The DNA of the CDR3 is TGTGCAAGCCATTTTAAAACAGAAGACTTCTCCTACGAGCAGTACTTC. This codes for CASHFKTEDFSYEQYF.

This clonotype has just one count. The chain uses TRBV29-1 and TRBJ1-2; 7 bases match TRBD1. Germline CDR1 reads SQVTM; CDR2 reads ANQGSEA. V lost 5 bases and J lost 7; bases outside the gene matches: 10. The CDR3 loop spans 13 amino acids. In nucleotides, the CDR3 is TGCAGCGTTCCCGACAGGGAGGGTGGTGGCTACACCTTC. It codes for CSVPDREGGGYTF.

This clonotype was seen only a few times. V usage is TRBV28 and J usage is TRBJ2-2; D is undetermined. V dropped 7 bases and J dropped 8 bases, with 8 bases sitting between them. From germline, CDR1 is MDHEN and CDR2 SYDVKM. The CDR3 spans 11 residues. Here the CDR3 reads CASTVRGELFF. The CDR3 nucleotides read TGTGCCAGCACTGTGAGGGGGGAGCTGTTTTTT.

This clonotype was detected only a few times. With a much larger clone just one base away, this may be a read error. The chain carries TRBV7-2 and TRBJ2-1; D is unclear. The J call is in doubt because the DNA end fits TRBJ2-7 better. Germline assignment: CDR1 SGHTA and CDR2 FQGNSA. The CDR3 length is 15 residues. The CDR3 spells CASSLNGVSYNEQYF. CDR3 sequence (DNA): TGTGCCAGCAGCTTAAATGGAGTTTCCTACAATGAGCAGTACTTC.

CDR3 sequence: CASGLVLGGQGAKEQFF. CDR3 DNA: TGTGCTAGTGGTTTGGTATTAGGGGGACAGGGGGCTAAGGAGCAGTTCTTC. This chain connects TRBV12-5 to TRBJ2-1; 12 bases line up with TRBD1. CDR3 size: 17 residues. The V and J ends lost 0 bases and 10 bases, in that order; junction bases with no gene match: 10. Germline values: CDR1 LGHNT, CDR2 FRNRAP.

With regard to this clonotype: One base away lies a much larger clone, so this may be a sequencing read error. This sequence joins TRBV9 and TRBJ2-6; TRBD2 is a possible D gene (5 bases). Germline lookup yields CDR1 SGDLS and CDR2 YYNGEE. The CDR3 spans 17 residues. Trimming removed 0 bases at V and 4 bases at J, with 14 bases between. In DNA, the CDR3 is TGTGCCAGCAGCGTAGGACCGGGAAGAAGAGGGGCCAACGTCCTGACTTTC. This sequence encodes CASSVGPGRRGANVLTF.

There are many counts of this clonotype. V usage is TRBV9 and J usage is TRBJ2-1; maybe TRBD1 (5 bases). Per the germline V gene, CDR1 is SGDLS and CDR2 is YYNGEE. Trimming pared 5 bases from V and 4 bases from J, leaving 22 bases between. This CDR3 has 17 amino acids. The CDR3 DNA sequence: TGTGCCAGCAGTCAAAGACTTACAGGAAAGGCGTACAATGAGCAGTTCTTC. This encodes CASSQRLTGKAYNEQFF.

The CDR3 protein is CASRSGTLGGDTQYF. The CDR3 nucleotides are TGTGCCAGCAGATCGGGGACACTGGGAGGAGATACGCAGTATTTT. The V gene is TRBV12-3 or TRBV12-4, the J gene TRBJ2-3, with D perhaps matching TRBD1 or TRBD2 (6 bases each). The V and J ends lost 6 bases and 5 bases respectively, with 18 bases between them. The CDR3 is 15 amino acids.

V and J are TRBV5-1 and TRBJ2-1, with 11 bases that match TRBD1. The V segment lost 4 bases and the J segment 5 bases; nucleotides outside the gene matches: 8. The germline V gene has CDR1 SGHRS and CDR2 YFSETQ. The CDR3 length is 16 residues. Here the CDR3 DNA reads TGCGCCAGCAGCCCCTGGACAGGGGGCCCCGACAATGAGCAGTTCTTC. Translation: CASSPWTGGPDNEQFF.

This clonotype showed up many times. This sequence joins TRBV7-2 and TRBJ1-2, with unresolved D. Trimming stripped 5 bases from V and 4 bases from J, with 17 bases between. CDR3 length: 15 residues. CDR1 SGHTA and CDR2 FQGNSA come from the germline V gene. CDR3 protein: CASSRLLTGSYGYTF. CDR3 bases: TGTGCCAGCAGCCGTTTACTTACGGGGAGCTATGGCTACACCTTC. The full variable domain, completed using reference TRBV7-2 and TRBJ1-2, is GAGVSQSPSNKVTEKGKDVELRCDPISGHTALYWYRQSLGQGLEFLIYFQGNSAPDKSGLPSDRFSAERTGGSVSTLTIQRTQQEDSAVYLCASSRLLTGSYGYTFGSGTRLTVV.

This clonotype was observed at least ten times. The chain uses TRBV5-1 and TRBJ2-5; 13 bases line up with TRBD2. The junction had 4 bases not matched to a gene; V was cut back by 4 bases and J by 4 bases. The germline gives CDR1 SGHRS, CDR2 YFSETQ. The CDR3 length is 15 residues. The CDR3 DNA reads TGCGCCAGCAGCCCCGGACTAGCGGGGGCAGAGACCCAGTACTTC. Translation: CASSPGLAGAETQYF.

As for this clonotype: This may be a read error: a much more frequent sequence differs by one nucleotide. The V call is TRBV5-1, the J call TRBJ2-1, with 8 bases identical to TRBD2. This CDR3 is 15 amino acids long. Germline assignment: CDR1 SGHRS and CDR2 YFSETQ. Here the CDR3 reads CAGSFTAGANNEQFF. The CDR3 bases are TGCGCCGGCAGCTTCACAGCGGGGGCAAACAATGAGCAGTTCTTC.

The V call is TRBV5-6, the J call TRBJ2-5; a possible D gene is TRBD1 (5 bases). CDR1 SGHDT and CDR2 YYEEEE come from the germline V gene. The length of the CDR3 is 15 residues. V lost 4 bases to trimming and J lost 2 bases, with 15 bases between them. Here the CDR3 DNA reads TGTGCCAGCAGCCCCCTCGTGGCAGGGCAAGAGACCCAGTACTTC. Its translation: CASSPLVAGQETQYF.

The chain joins TRBV28 to TRBJ1-1; no clear D. With 4 bases removed from V and 6 bases from J, the gap between germline ends came to 9 bases. Germline V gene sequence: CDR1 MDHEN, CDR2 SYDVKM. CDR3 length: 12 residues. CDR3 region: CASSYPRPEAFF. CDR3 DNA: TGTGCCAGCAGTTACCCTAGACCTGAAGCTTTCTTT.

This clonotype has only a few counts. The chain joins TRBV12-3 or TRBV12-4 to TRBJ1-5, with D perhaps matching TRBD1 (5 bases). The CDR3 sequence is 16 residues long. Trimming pared 8 bases from V and 4 bases from J, leaving 21 bases between. CDR3 sequence (DNA): TGTGCCAGCCAGCACGGGGGAGGGGTTAGGAATCAGCCCCAGCATTTT. Translating it yields CASQHGGGVRNQPQHF.

This chain uses TRBV27 with TRBJ2-1; maybe TRBD1 (6 bases). The germline V gene has CDR1 MNHEY and CDR2 SMNVEV (reference sequence). Trimming left V 4 bases short and J 0 bases short, with 13 bases between. This CDR3 spans 16 amino acids. The CDR3 sequence is CASSSQGAGSYNEQFF. The CDR3 DNA follows: TGTGCCAGCAGTTCACAGGGCGCGGGCTCCTACAATGAGCAGTTCTTC.

The V call is TRBV12-3 or TRBV12-4, the J call TRBJ1-5, with D uncertain. CDR3 size: 12 residues. The ends were cut back, 3 bases at V and 5 bases at J, with 5 bases in the middle. Here the CDR3 reads CASSFGHQPQHF. CDR3 bases: TGTGCCAGCAGTTTCGGTCATCAGCCCCAGCATTTT.

This chain uses TRBV7-3 with TRBJ2-5; D is unclear. There are 15 residues in the CDR3. Germline CDR1 and CDR2: SGHTA and FQGTGA. V was shortened by 3 bases and J by 13 bases, with 24 bases between the two germline ends. The CDR3 is CASSFGLSSGAERYF. The CDR3 coding sequence is TGTGCCAGCAGCTTTGGCTTATCTAGTGGAGCTGAGCGGTACTTC.

A note on this clonotype: A read error may account for a junction end that differs from germline. The chain links TRBV20-1 to TRBJ2-3, with D perhaps matching TRBD1 (5 bases). The CDR3 has 13 amino acids. Looked up from germline, CDR1 is DFQATT and CDR2 is SNEGSKA (reference sequence). CDR3 bases: TGCAGTGCCCCCTTACCTGGGGCAGATGCGCAGTATTTT. Translating it yields CSAPLPGADAQYF.

The V call is TRBV30, the J call TRBJ2-3; D ambiguous. The CDR3 sequence is 13 residues long. Trimming shortened V by 0 bases and J by 8 bases, and 12 bases separated the two germline ends. Germline loops: CDR1 GTSNPN, CDR2 SVGIG (reference sequence). This CDR3 is CAWSVALGGTQYF. The CDR3 coding sequence is TGTGCCTGGAGTGTGGCCCTGGGCGGTACGCAGTATTTT. Full variable domain (missing parts from reference TRBV30 and TRBJ2-3): SQTIHQWPATLVQPVGSPLSLECTVEGTSNPNLYWYRQAAGRGLQLLFYSVGIGQISSEVPQNLSASRPQDRQFILSSKKLLLSDSGFYLCAWSVALGGTQYFGPGTRLTVL.

The chain couples TRBV20-1 to TRBJ2-1; TRBD2 aligns across 8 bases. Germline V gives CDR1 DFQATT, CDR2 SNEGSKA (reference sequence). V gave up 4 bases and J gave up 4 bases; unmatched junction bases: 3. The CDR3 length is 13 residues. The CDR3 loop is CSATSGRYNEQFF. CDR3 bases: TGCAGTGCTACTAGCGGGCGTTACAATGAGCAGTTCTTC.

The rearrangement uses TRBV19 and TRBJ2-5; tentative D call: TRBD1 (5 bases). The germline V and J ends were trimmed by 5 bases and 1 base, with 14 bases remaining between them. The CDR3 is made up of 15 amino acids. In germline, CDR1 is LNHDA, CDR2 SQIVND (reference sequence). The CDR3 reads CASSPPVQGQETQYF. CDR3 nucleotide sequence: TGTGCCAGTAGTCCCCCGGTTCAGGGCCAAGAGACCCAGTACTTC.

The chain recombines TRBV5-1 with TRBJ2-2; D gene unclear. Germline CDR1 reads SGHRS; CDR2 reads YFSETQ. This CDR3 comprises 14 residues. Trimming pared 5 bases from V and 5 bases from J, leaving 13 bases between. CDR3 residues: CASRPLYLTGELFF. The CDR3 region has the DNA TGCGCCAGCAGGCCCCTATACCTAACCGGGGAGCTGTTTTTT.

CDR3: CASSLGLAGDYTDTQYF. The CDR3 nucleotides are TGTGCCAGCAGCTTGGGACTAGCGGGGGACTACACAGATACGCAGTATTTT. The genes are TRBV13 and TRBJ2-3; TRBD2 aligns across 14 bases. This CDR3 has 17 residues. Trimming cost V 3 bases and J 2 bases; bases outside gene matches: 4. From germline, CDR1 is PRHDT and CDR2 FYEKMQ (reference sequence).

A few counts support this clonotype. The chain links TRBV20-1 to TRBJ1-6; unclear D gene. The CDR3 totals 14 residues. V was pared by 1 base and J by 8 bases, with 12 bases between. CDR1 is DFQATT, CDR2 SNEGSKA, per germline (reference sequence). The CDR3 DNA reads TGCAGTGCTAGAGGGGATAGTGGTGATTCACCCCTCCACTTT. Protein sequence: CSARGDSGDSPLHF.

The V and J genes are TRBV4-2 and TRBJ2-4; no reliable D call. The J call may be wrong; the DNA end is better matched by TRBJ2-7. The germline gives CDR1 LGHNA, CDR2 YNFKEQ. CDR3 length: 14 amino acids. CDR3 region: CASSQDHSRDEQYF. In nucleotides, the CDR3 is TGTGCCAGCAGCCAAGATCACTCCCGTGACGAGCAGTACTTC.

About this clonotype itself: A much larger clone sits a single nucleotide away, making a read error possible. The rearrangement links TRBV10-3 to TRBJ2-7; 7 nucleotides match TRBD2. The CDR3 consists of 14 residues. The germline V gene has CDR1 ENHRY and CDR2 SYGVKD. CDR3 DNA sequence: TGTGCCATCAGTGAGATCAGCGGGGCTCTGGAGCGGTACTTC. Amino acids: CAISEISGALERYF.

The CDR3 here is CATSLGTINQETQYF. The CDR3 DNA reads as TGTGCCACATCCTTGGGAACGATTAACCAAGAGACCCAGTACTTC. V and J are TRBV25-1 and TRBJ2-5; D gene uncertain. Germline V gene data show CDR1 as MGHDK and CDR2 as SYGVNS. V was shortened by 10 bases and J by 0 bases, with 18 bases between the two germline ends. This CDR3 has 15 amino acids.

This clonotype occurred a few times. The junction departs from germline at one end; a sequencing error may be responsible. The J gene is TRBJ2-5, the V gene TRBV3-1, with D unclear. The CDR3 runs to 13 residues. The V gene's germline CDR1 is LGHDT and CDR2 YNNKEL (reference sequence). DNA for the CDR3: TGTGCTAGCAGCCAAAAAATATCGGAGACCCAGTACTTC. Its protein is CASSQKISETQYF.